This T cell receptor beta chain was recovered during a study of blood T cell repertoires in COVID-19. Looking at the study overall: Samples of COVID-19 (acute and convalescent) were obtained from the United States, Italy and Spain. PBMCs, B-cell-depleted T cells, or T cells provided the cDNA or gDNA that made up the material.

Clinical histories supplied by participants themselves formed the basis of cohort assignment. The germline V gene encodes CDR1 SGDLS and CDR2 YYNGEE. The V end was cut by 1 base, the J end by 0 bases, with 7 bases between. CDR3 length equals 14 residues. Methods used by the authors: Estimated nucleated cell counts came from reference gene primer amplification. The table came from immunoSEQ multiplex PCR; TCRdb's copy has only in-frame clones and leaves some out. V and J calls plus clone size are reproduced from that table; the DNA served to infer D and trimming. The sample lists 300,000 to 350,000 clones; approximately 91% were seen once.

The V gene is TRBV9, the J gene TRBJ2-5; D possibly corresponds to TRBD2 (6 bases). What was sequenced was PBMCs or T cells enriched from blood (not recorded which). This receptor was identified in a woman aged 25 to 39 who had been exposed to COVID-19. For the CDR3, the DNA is TGTGCCAGCAGCGTAACGGGGGACCAAGAGACCCAGTACTTC. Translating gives CASSVTGDQETQYF.